The rows below give T cell receptor beta chains drawn from one sample of a study of breast tumors, draining lymph nodes, adjacent tissues. TCRdb used MiXCR to reprocess the multiplex PCR reads, holding one entry per CDR3 protein. The table shows tens of thousands of distinct CDR3 sequences, with roughly a fifth occurring only once. The sample taken for sequencing was axillary lymph node tissue. These receptors were obtained from a female donor with breast cancer. Some clones in this sample may be carry-over from other donors' samples. The CDR3 runs from the conserved cysteine through the conserved F or W. The D gene is left open where the match is weak. Clone size is not always given. Where it is, it says once, few, many or a class for expanded clones.

NA TRBJ2-5 TRBV5-1 many TGCGCCAGCAGTCCCGGCCAACAAGAGACCCAGTACTTC CASSPGQQETQYF
TRBD2 TRBJ2-3 TRBV29-1 many TGCAGCGTTGGCGGGTTGCGGGAGGGCACAGATACGCAGTATTTT CSVGGLREGTDTQYF
TRBD1 TRBJ2-5 TRBV3-1 many TGTGCCAGCAACTATGGGACAGGGAGGGGAGAGACCCAGTACTTC CASNYGTGRGETQYF
NA TRBJ2-7 TRBV6-5 NA TGTGCCAGCAGTTACGACCAGGGGATCTACGGGCGGTACTTC CASSYDQGIYGRYF
NA TRBJ1-3 TRBV28 NA TGTGCCAGCAGTCAGGGGCTCAGTGGAAACACCATATATTTT CASSQGLSGNTIYF
TRBD2 TRBJ2-3 TRBV6-5 NA TGTGCCAGCAGTTACACTAGCGGGAGGCCTAGCACAGATACGCAGTATTTT CASSYTSGRPSTDTQYF
TRBD2 TRBJ2-5 TRBV27 NA TGTGCCAGCAGTTATAGCGGGAGGTCTTCAGAGACCCAGTACTTC CASSYSGRSSETQYF
TRBD2 TRBJ2-1 TRBV15 many TGTGCCACCAGCCCAGGAAATAGCGGGAGGGAGTACAATGAGCAGTTCTTC CATSPGNSGREYNEQFF
TRBD1 TRBJ1-5 TRBV28 NA TGTGCCAGCAGCACGGGACAGTTGTATCAGCCCCAGCATTTT CASSTGQLYQPQHF
NA TRBJ2-6 TRBV20-1 many TGCAGTGCTAGAGATATGGGGGGCTCTGGGGCCAACGTCCTGACTTTC CSARDMGGSGANVLTF
NA TRBJ2-3 TRBV28 few TGTGCCAGCAGACTCTGGGATACGCAGTATTTT CASRLWDTQYF
TRBD2 TRBJ2-1 TRBV5-5 NA TGTGCCTCAGCCCTTAGCGGGAGTACGGATGAGCAGTTCTTC CASALSGSTDEQFF
NA TRBJ2-7 TRBV20-1 many TGCAGTGCTAGGAGGCCGACAATTCTATTCGCCTCCTACGAGCAGTACTTC CSARRPTILFASYEQYF
TRBD2 TRBJ2-7 TRBV20-1 many TGCAGTGCTAGAGGGACTAGCCCTCTATACGAGCAGTACTTC CSARGTSPLYEQYF
TRBD2 TRBJ2-7 TRBV10-3 many TGTGCCATCAGTGTTCGACTAGCGGGAGCTGCAGAGCAGTACTTC CAISVRLAGAAEQYF
NA TRBJ1-2 TRBV20-1 NA TGCAGTGCTAGAGACTTCCCTCGGAACTATGGCTACACCTTC CSARDFPRNYGYTF